One T cell receptor beta chain is described in this entry. This sample stems from a study of control samples from healthy donors and cancer patients. Assay: immunoSEQ multiplex PCR; the TCRdb copy retains only in-frame clones and omits some. The sample shows about 58,000 clones, roughly 92% of them seen only once. The germline CDR1 and CDR2 sequences are LGHDT and YNNKEL (reference sequence). V was cut by 9 bases and J by 2 bases, with 10 bases left in between. The CDR3 runs to 12 residues. The chain is built from TRBV3-1 (or the pseudogene TRBV3-2) and TRBJ1-2; maybe TRBD1 (6 bases). The sequenced sample consisted of blood. The origin of this receptor is a man aged 25-45 years in good health. The CDR3 coding sequence is TGTGCCAGTAGGGACATCAACTATGGCTACACCTTC. Encoded protein: CASRDINYGYTF.